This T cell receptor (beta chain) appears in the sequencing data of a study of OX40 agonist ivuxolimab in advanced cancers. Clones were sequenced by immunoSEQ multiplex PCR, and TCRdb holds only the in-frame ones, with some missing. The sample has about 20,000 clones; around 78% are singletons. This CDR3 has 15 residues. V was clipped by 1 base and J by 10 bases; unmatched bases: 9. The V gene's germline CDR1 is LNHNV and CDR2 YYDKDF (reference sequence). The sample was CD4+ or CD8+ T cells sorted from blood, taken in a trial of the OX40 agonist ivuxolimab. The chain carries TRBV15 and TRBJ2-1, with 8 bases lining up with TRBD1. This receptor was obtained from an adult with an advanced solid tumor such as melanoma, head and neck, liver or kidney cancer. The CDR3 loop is CATSRVGQGAKEQFF. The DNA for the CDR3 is TGTGCCACCAGCAGAGTCGGGCAGGGGGCAAAAGAGCAGTTCTTC. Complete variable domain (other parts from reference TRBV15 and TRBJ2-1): DAMVIQNPRYQVTQFGKPVTLSCSQTLNHNVMYWYQQKSSQAPKLLFHYYDKDFNNEADTPDNFQSRRPNTSFCFLDIRSPGLGDTAMYLCATSRVGQGAKEQFFGPGTRLTVL.